Each of the 19 T cell receptor beta chains below was sequenced from the same sample in a study of CD8 T cells in ankylosing spondylitis. TCRdb processed the 5' RACE reads anew with MiXCR; each CDR3 protein has one entry. Here the sample spans about 130,000 distinct CDR3 sequences, approximately 9.9% being singletons. The sample comprised blood, either unsorted or a sorted T cell fraction (not recorded which). Receptors originate from a male donor with ankylosing spondylitis or in good health (not recorded which).

This clonotype was detected ten times or more. J is TRBJ2-1 and V is TRBV4-2; the match to TRBD2 covers 9 bases. CDR3 length: 14 residues. Trimming at V came to 6 bases and at J to 7 bases, leaving 7 bases not matched to a gene. Germline assignment: CDR1 LGHNA and CDR2 YNFKEQ. The chain's CDR3 is CASRQLAGYNEQFF. In DNA form, the CDR3 reads TGTGCCAGCAGACAACTAGCGGGTTATAATGAGCAGTTCTTC.

There are a few counts of this clonotype. The chain employs TRBV5-1 and TRBJ2-7; TRBD1 is a possible D gene (6 bases). Germline values: CDR1 SGHRS, CDR2 YFSETQ. V was trimmed by 0 bases and J by 6 bases, leaving 7 bases between them. This CDR3 is built from 12 residues. The DNA for the CDR3 is TGCGCCAGCAGCTTGGTAGGGGGCGAGCAGTACTTC. Translation: CASSLVGGEQYF.

There are many counts of this clonotype. The chain carries TRBV5-6 and TRBJ2-5, with TRBD1 matching over 7 bases. CDR1 is SGHDT and CDR2 is YYEEEE in the germline V gene. The CDR3 extends over 15 amino acids. The junction had 11 bases not matched to a gene; V was cut back by 4 bases and J by 5 bases. This chain's CDR3 is CASSVLTGLGETQYF. In nucleotides, the CDR3 is TGTGCCAGCAGCGTACTGACAGGGCTGGGGGAGACCCAGTACTTC.

This clonotype was seen at least ten times. The chain couples TRBV4-3 to TRBJ1-5; the D is unclear. Germline V lookup: CDR1 LGHNA, CDR2 YSLEER. The CDR3 extends over 14 amino acids. V lost 0 bases, J lost 4 bases, and 7 bases lay in between. The CDR3, as DNA: TGCGCCAGCAGCCAAGATCACGGAAATCAGCCCCAGCATTTT. This sequence encodes CASSQDHGNQPQHF.

This clonotype was counted at least ten times. The chain recombines TRBV10-3 with TRBJ2-1, with a tentative D call TRBD1 (6 bases). Trimming removed 0 bases from V and 1 base from J, with 7 bases in between. Looked up from germline, CDR1 is ENHRY and CDR2 is SYGVKD. This CDR3 is built from 15 residues. The CDR3 reads CAISESQGSYNEQFF. CDR3 coding DNA: TGTGCCATCAGTGAGTCGCAGGGGTCCTACAATGAGCAGTTCTTC.

This clonotype was counted at least ten times. The rearrangement uses TRBV6-4 and TRBJ2-1, with D perhaps TRBD2 (6 bases). The CDR3 runs 15 residues. The germline V gene has CDR1 MRHNA and CDR2 SNTAGT. With 3 bases removed from V and 5 bases from J, the gap between germline ends came to 14 bases. CDR3 nucleotides: TGTGCCAGCAGTGATTCTAGCGCCGTGAACAATGAGCAGTTCTTC. It is translated as CASSDSSAVNNEQFF.

There are many counts of this clonotype. V usage is TRBV20-1 and J usage is TRBJ2-1, with 7 bases lining up with TRBD2. J lost 7 bases, V lost 4 bases, and 7 bases had no gene match. The CDR3 is 13 residues long. In germline, CDR1 is DFQATT, CDR2 SNEGSKA (reference sequence). The CDR3 reads CSAKAGPGNEQFF. CDR3 coding DNA: TGCAGTGCTAAAGCGGGGCCGGGTAATGAGCAGTTCTTC.

The chain couples TRBV5-5 to TRBJ2-7, with D perhaps assigned TRBD1 or TRBD2 (5 bases each). Germline V gene data show CDR1 as SGHKS and CDR2 as YYEKEE (reference sequence). V shed 5 bases and J shed 2 bases, with 17 bases lying between them. The CDR3 extends over 15 amino acids. DNA of the CDR3: TGTGCCAGCAGGGGGCCGAACGCGGGCCCCTACGAGCAGTACTTC. Translation gives CASRGPNAGPYEQYF.

A few counts support this clonotype. The rearrangement joins TRBV5-1 to TRBJ2-4, with a weak D call TRBD2 (5 bases). The V and J ends lost 7 bases and 0 bases respectively, with 8 bases between them. Germline V gene lookup returns CDR1 SGHRS and CDR2 YFSETQ. The CDR3 loop spans 13 amino acids. CDR3 bases: TGCGCCAGCCGTGGACTAGCCAAAAACATTCAGTACTTC. Its translation: CASRGLAKNIQYF.

This clonotype was counted at least ten times. The genes are TRBV20-1 and TRBJ1-5; 7 nucleotides match TRBD1. The trim removed 0 bases at V and 5 bases at J, leaving 4 bases unmatched. CDR3 length: 14 amino acids. Germline-derived CDR1 and CDR2 are DFQATT and SNEGSKA (reference sequence). The CDR3 spells CSARDTQGHQPQHF. The CDR3 nucleotides read TGCAGTGCTAGAGATACACAGGGGCATCAGCCCCAGCATTTT.

In its sample, this clonotype was seen many times. V gene TRBV4-1 combines with J gene TRBJ1-3; D is unclear. The germline V gene encodes CDR1 MGHRA and CDR2 YSYEKL. Trimming took 0 bases from V and 9 from J, leaving 12 bases between them. The CDR3 runs 14 residues. The CDR3 reads CASSQDLGRRTIYF. Written as DNA, the CDR3 is TGCGCCAGCAGCCAAGATCTTGGGCGTCGCACCATATATTTT.

This clonotype was seen at least ten times. The chain carries TRBV5-8 and TRBJ2-1; D is possibly TRBD2 (5 bases). Per germline, CDR1 SGHTS and CDR2 YDEGEE. The CDR3 spans 13 residues. V was shortened by 2 bases and J by 9 bases, with 12 bases between the two germline ends. The CDR3 DNA reads as TGTGCCAGCAGCTTATCTGGAGGAGGTGAGCAGTTCTTC. It codes for CASSLSGGGEQFF.

This clonotype was found a few times. This rearrangement joins TRBV9 to TRBJ2-1, with D tentatively TRBD2 (6 bases). Germline V CDR1 and CDR2: SGDLS, YYNGEE. The CDR3 has 15 amino acids. V lost 4 bases and J 4 bases, leaving 15 bases between the germline ends. The CDR3 loop reads CASSFLATGYNEQFF. The DNA for the CDR3 is TGTGCCAGCAGCTTCCTAGCGACTGGTTACAATGAGCAGTTCTTC.

The V gene is TRBV4-3, the J gene TRBJ1-2, with D maybe TRBD1 (6 bases). There are 16 residues in the CDR3. Germline V CDR1 and CDR2: LGHNA, YSLEER. V was clipped by 0 bases and J by 5 bases, with 16 bases between them. CDR3 amino acids: CASSQDLDSRTYGYTF. CDR3 DNA sequence: TGCGCCAGCAGCCAAGATCTGGACAGCAGGACGTATGGCTACACCTTC.

This clonotype came up a few times. The rearrangement uses TRBV20-1 and TRBJ2-2; tentatively, D is TRBD2 (6 bases). With 2 bases removed from V and 5 bases from J, the gap between germline ends came to 15 bases. Germline V lookup: CDR1 DFQATT, CDR2 SNEGSKA (reference sequence). There are 15 residues in the CDR3. CDR3 DNA sequence: TGCAGTGCTAGAATGCCGAGCGCGGGAACCGGGGAGCTGTTTTTT. The encoded protein is CSARMPSAGTGELFF.

The CDR3 is CASSPMASSGTQYF. CDR3 nucleotides: TGTGCCAGCTCACCAATGGCCAGTTCGGGTACGCAGTATTTT. This chain joins TRBV18 and TRBJ2-3; D is unresolved. The germline V and J ends were trimmed by 2 bases and 8 bases, with 14 bases remaining between them. Germline V gene lookup returns CDR1 KGHSH and CDR2 LQKENI. The CDR3 totals 14 residues.

This clonotype was found many times. The chain links TRBV29-1 to TRBJ1-2; 8 bases map to TRBD1. Unmatched junction bases numbered 16, after V lost 2 bases and J lost 8 bases. This CDR3 spans 16 amino acids. Germline V gene data show CDR1 as SQVTM and CDR2 as ANQGSEA. The CDR3 spells CSVEIVAGGTQGGYTF. Written as DNA, the CDR3 is TGCAGCGTTGAAATAGTGGCAGGGGGCACCCAAGGGGGCTACACCTTC.

In this sample, this clonotype turned up a few times. The rearrangement joins TRBV6-1 to TRBJ2-3, with TRBD2 matching over 7 bases. Losses at the gene ends were 4 bases for V and 1 base for J; bases not matched to a gene: 17. The CDR3 contains 19 residues. The germline V gene has CDR1 MNHNS and CDR2 SASEGT. In DNA, the CDR3 is TGTGCCAGCAGTGGCCAGGTTGGGGGAGGGACCTACGGCACAGATACGCAGTATTTT. Residues: CASSGQVGGGTYGTDTQYF.

In regard to this clonotype: A much larger clone lies a single base off, so this may be a read error. The CDR3 DNA reads TGTGCCTGCAGCGGTTCGCTAGCGCTCCAAGAGACCCAGTACTTC. Protein product: CACSGSLALQETQYF. This chain connects TRBV3-1 to TRBJ2-5, with a tentative D call TRBD2 (6 bases). The CDR3 runs to 15 residues. Germline-derived CDR1 and CDR2 are LGHDT and YNNKEL (reference sequence).